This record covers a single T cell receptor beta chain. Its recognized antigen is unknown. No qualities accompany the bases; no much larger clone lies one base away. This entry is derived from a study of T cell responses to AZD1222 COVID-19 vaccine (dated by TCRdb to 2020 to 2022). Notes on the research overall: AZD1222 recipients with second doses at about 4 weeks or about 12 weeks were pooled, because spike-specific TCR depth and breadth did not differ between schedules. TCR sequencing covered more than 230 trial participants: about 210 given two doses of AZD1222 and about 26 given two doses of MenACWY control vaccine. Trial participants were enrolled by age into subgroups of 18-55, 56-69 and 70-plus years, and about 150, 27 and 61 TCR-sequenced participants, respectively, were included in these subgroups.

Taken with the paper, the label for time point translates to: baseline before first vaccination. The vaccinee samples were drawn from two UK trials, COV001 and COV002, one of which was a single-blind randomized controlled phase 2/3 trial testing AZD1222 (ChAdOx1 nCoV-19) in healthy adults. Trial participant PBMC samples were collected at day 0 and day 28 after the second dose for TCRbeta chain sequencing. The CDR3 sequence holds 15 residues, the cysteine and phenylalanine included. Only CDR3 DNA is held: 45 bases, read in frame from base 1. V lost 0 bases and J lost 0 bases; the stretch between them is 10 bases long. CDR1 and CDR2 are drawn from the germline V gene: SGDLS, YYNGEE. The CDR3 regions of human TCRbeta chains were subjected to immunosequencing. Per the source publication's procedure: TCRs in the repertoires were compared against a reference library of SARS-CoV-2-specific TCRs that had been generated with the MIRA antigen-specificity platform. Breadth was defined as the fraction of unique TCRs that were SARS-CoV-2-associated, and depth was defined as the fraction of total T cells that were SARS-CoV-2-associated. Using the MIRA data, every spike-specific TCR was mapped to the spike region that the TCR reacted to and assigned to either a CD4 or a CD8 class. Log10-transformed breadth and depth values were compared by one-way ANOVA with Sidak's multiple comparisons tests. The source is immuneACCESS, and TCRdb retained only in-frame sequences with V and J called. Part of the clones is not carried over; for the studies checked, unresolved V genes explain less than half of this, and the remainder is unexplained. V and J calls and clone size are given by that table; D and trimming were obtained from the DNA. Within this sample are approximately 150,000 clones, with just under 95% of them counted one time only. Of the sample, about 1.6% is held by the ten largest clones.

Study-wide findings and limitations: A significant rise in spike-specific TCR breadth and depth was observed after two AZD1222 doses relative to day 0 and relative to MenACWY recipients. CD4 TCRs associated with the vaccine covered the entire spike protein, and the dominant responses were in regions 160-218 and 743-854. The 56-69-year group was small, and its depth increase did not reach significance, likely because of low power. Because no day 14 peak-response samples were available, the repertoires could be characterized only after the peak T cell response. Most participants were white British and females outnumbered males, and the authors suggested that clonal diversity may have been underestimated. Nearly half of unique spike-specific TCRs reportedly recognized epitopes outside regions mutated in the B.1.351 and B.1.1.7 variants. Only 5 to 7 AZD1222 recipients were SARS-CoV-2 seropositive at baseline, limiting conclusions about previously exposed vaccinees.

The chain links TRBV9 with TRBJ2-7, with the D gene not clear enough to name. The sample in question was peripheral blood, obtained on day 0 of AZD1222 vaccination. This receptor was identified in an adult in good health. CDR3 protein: CASSVGGRTSYEQYF. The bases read TGTGCCAGCAGCGTAGGAGGACGGACCTCCTACGAGCAGTACTTC.